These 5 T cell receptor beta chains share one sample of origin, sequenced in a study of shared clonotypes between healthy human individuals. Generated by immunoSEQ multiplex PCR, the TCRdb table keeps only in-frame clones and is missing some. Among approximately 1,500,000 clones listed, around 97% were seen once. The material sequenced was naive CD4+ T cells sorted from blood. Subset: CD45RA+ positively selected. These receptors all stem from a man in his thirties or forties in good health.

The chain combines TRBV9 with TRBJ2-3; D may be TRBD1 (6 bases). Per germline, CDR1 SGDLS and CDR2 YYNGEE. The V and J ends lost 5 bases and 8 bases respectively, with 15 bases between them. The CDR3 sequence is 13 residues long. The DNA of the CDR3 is TGTGCCAGCAGTGAAGTTATCAGGGGTACGCAGTATTTT. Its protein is CASSEVIRGTQYF. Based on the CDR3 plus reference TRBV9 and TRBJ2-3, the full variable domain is DSGVTQTPKHLITATGQRVTLRCSPRSGDLSVYWYQQSLDQGLQFLIQYYNGEERAKGNILERFSAQQFPDLHSELNLSSLELGDSALYFCASSEVIRGTQYFGPGTRLTVL.

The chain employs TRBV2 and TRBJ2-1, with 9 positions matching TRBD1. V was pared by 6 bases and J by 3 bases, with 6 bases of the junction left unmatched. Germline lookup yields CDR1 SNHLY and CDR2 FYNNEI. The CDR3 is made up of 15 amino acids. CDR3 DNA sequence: TGTGCCAGCAGCGAACAGGGGGCAGGCTACAATGAGCAGTTCTTC. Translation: CASSEQGAGYNEQFF. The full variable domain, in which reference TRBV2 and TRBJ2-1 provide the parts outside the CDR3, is EPEVTQTPSHQVTQMGQEVILRCVPISNHLYFYWYRQILGQKVEFLVSFYNNEISEKSEIFDDQFSVERPDGSNFTLKIRSTKLEDSAMYFCASSEQGAGYNEQFFGPGTRLTVL.

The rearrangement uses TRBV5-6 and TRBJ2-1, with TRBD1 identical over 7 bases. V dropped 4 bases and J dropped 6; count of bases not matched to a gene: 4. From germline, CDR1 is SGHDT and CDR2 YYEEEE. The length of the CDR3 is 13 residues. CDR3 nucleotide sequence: TGTGCCAGCAGCATGAGGGACAGCAATGAGCAGTTCTTC. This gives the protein CASSMRDSNEQFF.

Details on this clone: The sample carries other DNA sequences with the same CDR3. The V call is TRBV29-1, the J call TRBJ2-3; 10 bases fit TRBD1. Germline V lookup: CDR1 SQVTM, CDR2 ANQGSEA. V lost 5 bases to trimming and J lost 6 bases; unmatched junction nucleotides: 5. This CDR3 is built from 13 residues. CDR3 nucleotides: TGCAGCGTTTGGACAGGGGGACCGGATACGCAGTATTTT. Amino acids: CSVWTGGPDTQYF.

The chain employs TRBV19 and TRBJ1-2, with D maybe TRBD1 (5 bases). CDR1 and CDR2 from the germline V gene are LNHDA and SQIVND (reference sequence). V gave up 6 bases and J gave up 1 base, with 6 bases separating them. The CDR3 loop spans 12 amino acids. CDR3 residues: CASRGLNYGYTF. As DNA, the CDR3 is TGTGCCAGTAGGGGACTTAACTATGGCTACACCTTC.